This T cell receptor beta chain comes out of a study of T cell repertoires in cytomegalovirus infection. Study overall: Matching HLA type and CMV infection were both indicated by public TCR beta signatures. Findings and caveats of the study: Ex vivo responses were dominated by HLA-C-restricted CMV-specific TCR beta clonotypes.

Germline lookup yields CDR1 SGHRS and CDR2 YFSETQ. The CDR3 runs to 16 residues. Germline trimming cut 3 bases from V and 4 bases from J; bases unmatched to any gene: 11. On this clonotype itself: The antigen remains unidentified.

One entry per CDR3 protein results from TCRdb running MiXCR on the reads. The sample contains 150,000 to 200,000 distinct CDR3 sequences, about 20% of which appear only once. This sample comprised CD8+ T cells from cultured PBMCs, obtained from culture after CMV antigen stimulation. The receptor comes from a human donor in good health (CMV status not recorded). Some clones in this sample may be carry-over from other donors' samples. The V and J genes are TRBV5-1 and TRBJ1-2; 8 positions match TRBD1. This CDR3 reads CASSSGQGGVPYGYTF. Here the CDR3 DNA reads TGCGCCAGCAGCTCCGGACAGGGTGGAGTTCCCTATGGCTACACCTTC.